This T cell receptor (beta chain) was captured in a study of shared clonotypes between healthy human individuals. About the study: The donors, two women and a few men, were aged 18 to 49. Used for every donor were three CD4 naive, three CD4 memory, two CD8 naive and one CD8 memory plate. Study results and caveats: On the whole, naive subsets had larger estimated richness than memory subsets had.

The repertoire was sequenced with immunoSEQ multiplex PCR; TCRdb's copy has only in-frame clones and lacks some. The sample contains nearly 750,000 clones, over 60% of which appear only once. The CDR3 runs 14 residues. The V end lost 1 base, the J end lost 1 base, and 5 bases lay between the germline ends. Germline V gene data show CDR1 as SGHTA and CDR2 as FQGNSA. Remarks on this clone: As yet, its antigen is unknown.

The receptor was isolated from a woman in her 30s in good health. The chain links TRBV7-2 to TRBJ2-1; D unclear. The sequencing sample was made of memory CD4+ T cells sorted from blood. Subset noted: CD45RA-negative fraction. The CDR3 region has the DNA TGTGCCAGCAGCTTAGAAAAGTCCTACAATGAGCAGTTCTTC. It encodes CASSLEKSYNEQFF.